These T cell receptor beta chains were read from a single sample in a study of shared clonotypes between healthy human individuals. The method was immunoSEQ multiplex PCR; TCRdb's version includes in-frame clones alone and lacks a portion of them. The table includes some 1 million clones, under 80% detected once. Sequencing was performed on memory CD4+ T cells sorted from blood. All receptors come from a man younger than 30 in good health. CDR3s include the opening cysteine and the closing phenylalanine or tryptophan. The D gene is left open where the match is weak. For some rows the clone size is stated as once, few or many, or as a class when expanded; others skip it.

>TRBJ1-1|TRBV30|NA|NA
TGTGCCTGGAGGGTACAGGCGAACACTGAAGCTTTCTTT
CAWRVQANTEAFF
>TRBJ2-5|TRBV5-1|NA|NA
TGCGCCAGCAGCGCAAACGGGGGGCTGGAGACCCAGTACTTC
CASSANGGLETQYF
>TRBJ2-4|TRBV2|once|TRBD1
TGTGCCAGCAGGGACCAGGGACAGTCAAACATTCAGTACTTC
CASRDQGQSNIQYF
>TRBJ2-7|TRBV28|NA|NA
TGTGCCAGCAACGGGCAGGCGTCTTCCTACGAGCAGTACTTC
CASNGQASSYEQYF
>TRBJ2-1|TRBV5-8|NA|TRBD2
TGTGCCAGCAGCTTGGCCCCTGGACTAGCGGGGGCCGTCTACAATGAGCAGTTCTTC
CASSLAPGLAGAVYNEQFF
>TRBJ2-1|TRBV5-4|NA|TRBD1
TGTGCCAGCAGCTCCGGGACAGGGGAATCGGGAGGTGAGCAGTTCTTC
CASSSGTGESGGEQFF
>TRBJ2-7|TRBV18|many|NA
TGTGCCAGCTCACCACAAGGAGCAGGGGCATACGAGCAGTACTTC
CASSPQGAGAYEQYF
>TRBJ1-3|TRBV6-6|NA|NA
TGTGCCAGCAGTTACTTTCAGGGCAGAAACACCATATATTTT
CASSYFQGRNTIYF
>TRBJ2-1|TRBV5-1|NA|NA
TGCGCCAGCAGCTTACTTAATGAGCAGTTCTTC
CASSLLNEQFF
>TRBJ1-2|TRBV6-1|NA|NA
TGTGCCAGCAGTGAAGCTAGTCGAGGTTTTAACTATGGCTACACCTTC
CASSEASRGFNYGYTF
>TRBJ2-7|TRBV6-1|NA|NA
TGTGCCAGCAGTGAATATAACTCCGGCTACGAGCAGTACTTC
CASSEYNSGYEQYF
>TRBJ2-5|TRBV5-1|NA|NA
TGCGCCAGCAGCCGACTCGGGACGGCACAAGAGACCCAGTACTTC
CASSRLGTAQETQYF
>TRBJ2-3|TRBV6-5|NA|TRBD1
TGTGCCAGCACACGGGCAGGGGGCGCCCCGGATACGCAGTATTTT
CASTRAGGAPDTQYF
>TRBJ2-7|TRBV7-2|NA|NA
TGTGCCAGCAGCGGGGGGACTTACTCAGCCTACGAGCAGTACTTC
CASSGGTYSAYEQYF
>TRBJ2-5|TRBV5-4|NA|TRBD2
TGTGCCAGCAGCCGGGGACTAGCGGGGTATGAGACCCAGTACTTC
CASSRGLAGYETQYF
>TRBJ2-2|TRBV5-1|NA|TRBD2
TGCGCCAGCTCTCGGGGAGGGGACACCGGGGAGCTGTTTTTT
CASSRGGDTGELFF
>TRBJ1-1|TRBV7-2|few|NA
TGTGCCAGCAGCTTGGGCAGGGGGAACACTGAAGCTTTCTTT
CASSLGRGNTEAFF
>TRBJ2-7|TRBV12-1|NA|NA
TGTGCCAGCAGCTTAGTCTTAGTTTACGAGCAGTACTTC
CASSLVLVYEQYF
>TRBJ2-1|TRBV10-3|NA|NA
TGTGCCACGAGACAACGGGTTAATAATGAGCAGTTCTTC
CATRQRVNNEQFF
>TRBJ2-1|TRBV30|once|TRBD2
TGTGCCTGGAGCCTCCCGGGGGGTAGGTCCTACAATGAGCAGTTCTTC
CAWSLPGGRSYNEQFF
>TRBJ2-5|TRBV6-5|NA|NA
TGTGCCAGCAGTGACCCGGGGGAGACCCAGTACTTC
CASSDPGETQYF
>TRBJ1-3|TRBV4-1|NA|NA
TGCGCCAGCAGCCAGAGGACAGCCTCTGGAAACACCATATATTTT
CASSQRTASGNTIYF
>TRBJ2-7|TRBV9|NA|NA
TGTGCCAGCAGCGTCGGGGCCTCCTACGAGCAGTACTTC
CASSVGASYEQYF
>TRBJ2-7|TRBV10-3|once|NA
TGTGCCATCAGTGAGAGTTCCTACGAGCAGTACTTC
CAISESSYEQYF
>TRBJ1-2|TRBV11-2|NA|NA
TGTGCCAGCAGCCACTCGAGCTATGGCTACACCTTC
CASSHSSYGYTF
>TRBJ2-1|TRBV10-2|NA|NA
TGCGCCAGCAGTGAGTCCGCCAGGGCCTACAATGAGCAGTTCTTC
CASSESARAYNEQFF
>TRBJ2-2|TRBV10-3|NA|NA
TGTGCCATCAGTAGCACCGGGCCTTCCACCGGGGAGCTGTTTTTT
CAISSTGPSTGELFF
>TRBJ2-1|TRBV7-6|NA|NA
TGTGCCAGCAGCCCTGCTGGGCTATACAATGAGCAGTTCTTC
CASSPAGLYNEQFF
>TRBJ1-5|TRBV25-1|NA|NA
TGTGCCAGCAGTGACAACTTCAATCAGCCCCAGCATTTT
CASSDNFNQPQHF
>TRBJ1-6|TRBV5-6|NA|NA
TGTGCCAGCAGCTTGGGACAGCTGGATAATTCACCCCTCCACTTT
CASSLGQLDNSPLHF
>TRBJ1-1|TRBV10-1|NA|NA
TGCGCCAGCATGTATACCCTGAACACTGAAGCTTTCTTT
CASMYTLNTEAFF
>TRBJ1-1|TRBV7-2|NA|NA
TGTGCCAGCAGCTGGGGGGTCCGGAGGGTCCCTGAAGCTTTCTTT
CASSWGVRRVPEAFF
>TRBJ1-6|TRBV4-1|NA|NA
TGCGCCAGCAGCCAAGATATCACGGGGGGCCCCCTCCACTTT
CASSQDITGGPLHF
>TRBJ1-2|TRBV5-1|NA|NA
TGCGCCAGCAGCTTGGACCAGGGGTCTCGCTATGGCTACACCTTC
CASSLDQGSRYGYTF
>TRBJ2-2|TRBV5-1|NA|TRBD2
TGCGCCAGCAGTCCGAGGGAGGGGACCGGGGAGCTGTTTTTT
CASSPREGTGELFF
>TRBJ2-3|TRBV10-1|NA|TRBD1
TGCGCCACGAGGGACAGGCTCGCACCAGATACGCAGTATTTT
CATRDRLAPDTQYF
>TRBJ1-1|TRBV28|NA|NA
TGTGCCAGCAAGTGGGGGGGGTCCGGTAGGACTGAAGCTTTCTTT
CASKWGGSGRTEAFF
>TRBJ1-1|TRBV30|NA|NA
TGTGCCTGGGGGTCAAGTGGAGCTTTCTTT
CAWGSSGAFF
>TRBJ1-2|TRBV28|NA|NA
TGTGCCAGCACCACGACAGCAACTAACTATGGCTACACCTTC
CASTTTATNYGYTF
>TRBJ2-7|TRBV5-1|NA|NA
TGCGCCAGCAGCTTGGGGTACGAGCAGTACTTC
CASSLGYEQYF